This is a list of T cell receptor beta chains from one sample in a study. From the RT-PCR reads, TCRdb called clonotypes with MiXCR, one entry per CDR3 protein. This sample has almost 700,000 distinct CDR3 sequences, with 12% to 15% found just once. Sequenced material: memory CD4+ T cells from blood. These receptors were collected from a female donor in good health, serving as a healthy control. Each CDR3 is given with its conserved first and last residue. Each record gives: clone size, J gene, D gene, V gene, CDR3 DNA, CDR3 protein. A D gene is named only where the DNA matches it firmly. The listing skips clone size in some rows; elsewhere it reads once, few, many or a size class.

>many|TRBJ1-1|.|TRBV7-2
TGTGCCAGCAGACTTACAGCGATTAACACTGAAGCTTTCTTT
CASRLTAINTEAFF
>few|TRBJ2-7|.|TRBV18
TGTGCCAGCTCACCACCCCCGAATTCCTACGAGCAGTACTTC
CASSPPPNSYEQYF
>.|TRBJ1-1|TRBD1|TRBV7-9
TGTGCCAGCAGCCCCGAGTACCAAACCGGGACAGGGATATCTGAAGCTTTCTTT
CASSPEYQTGTGISEAFF
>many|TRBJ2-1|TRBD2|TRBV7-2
TGTGCCAGCAGCGTGGTGACTAGCGGGGGTTACAATGAGCAGTTCTTC
CASSVVTSGGYNEQFF
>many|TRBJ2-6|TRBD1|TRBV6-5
TGTGCCAGCAGTTACTCCTCAACAGGGGGTGGGGCCAACGTCCTGACTTTC
CASSYSSTGGGANVLTF
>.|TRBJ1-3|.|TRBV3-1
TGTGCCAGCAGCCAAGAAGGGCAGTATACTGGAAACACCATATATTTT
CASSQEGQYTGNTIYF
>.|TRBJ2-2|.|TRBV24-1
TGTGCCACCAGTGAGCACAGGGACACCGGGGAGCTGTTTTTT
CATSEHRDTGELFF
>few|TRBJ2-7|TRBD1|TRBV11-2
TGTGCCAGCAGCCCGCCTGGGACAGCGGCCTCCTACGAGCAGTACTTC
CASSPPGTAASYEQYF
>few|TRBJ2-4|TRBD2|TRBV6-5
TGTGCCAGCAGTTCACTAGCGAGCGGGGACATTCAGTACTTC
CASSSLASGDIQYF
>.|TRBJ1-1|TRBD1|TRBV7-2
TGTGCCAGCAGCGTAGACAGGGCTAATACTGAAGCTTTCTTT
CASSVDRANTEAFF
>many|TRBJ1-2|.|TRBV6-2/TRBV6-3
TGTGCCAGCAGGCTATGGACAGCTGAGTATGGCTACACCTTC
CASRLWTAEYGYTF
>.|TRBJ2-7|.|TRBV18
TGTGCCAGCTCACCACCGGGAGGGACAGATTACGAGCAGTACTTC
CASSPPGGTDYEQYF
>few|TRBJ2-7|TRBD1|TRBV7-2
TGTGCCAGCAGCTCAACGACAGGGGGCTACGAGCAGTACTTC
CASSSTTGGYEQYF
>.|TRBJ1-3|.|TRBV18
TGTGCCAGCTCACCACAAAGGGCCAACTCTGGAAACACCATATATTTT
CASSPQRANSGNTIYF
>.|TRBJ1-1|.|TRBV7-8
TGTGCCAGCAGCTCGCAACCTGGAGCCACTGAAGCTTTCTTT
CASSSQPGATEAFF
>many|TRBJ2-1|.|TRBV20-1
TGCAGTGCTAGAGGTTGGGAGTCAGGCAATGAGCAGTTCTTC
CSARGWESGNEQFF
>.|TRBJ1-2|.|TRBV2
TGTGCCAGCAGACAAGCCATCCGCTACACCTTC
CASRQAIRYTF
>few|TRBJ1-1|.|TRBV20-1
TGCAGTGCCCAACCACTCCGGGGGGACACTGAAGCTTTCTTT
CSAQPLRGDTEAFF
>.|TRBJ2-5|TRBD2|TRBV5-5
TGTGCCAGCAGCTTGCAGGGTAGCGGGGGACAAGAGACCCAGTACTTC
CASSLQGSGGQETQYF
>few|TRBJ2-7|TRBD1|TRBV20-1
TGCAGTGCTAGTCGGGGGACAGGGACCTACGAGCAGTACTTC
CSASRGTGTYEQYF
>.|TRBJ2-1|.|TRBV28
TGTGCCAGCAGTCTTGGGACATCTTGGCGGGAGCAGTTCTTC
CASSLGTSWREQFF
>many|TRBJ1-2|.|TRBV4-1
TGCGCCAGCAGCCAGCCCGGTGGGGGGGGTTATGGCTACACCTTC
CASSQPGGGGYGYTF
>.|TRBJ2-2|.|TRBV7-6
TGTGCCAGCAGTTTCCCCGGGAACACCGGGGAGCTGTTTTTT
CASSFPGNTGELFF
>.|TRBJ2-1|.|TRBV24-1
TGTGCCACCAGTGACCCCCTGGGGGACGGGAGCCAGACCAATGAGCAGTTCTTC
CATSDPLGDGSQTNEQFF
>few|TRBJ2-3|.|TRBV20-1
TGCAGTGTATGGAGTGGGGATACGCAGTATTTT
CSVWSGDTQYF
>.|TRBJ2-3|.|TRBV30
TGTGCCTGGAGGGTACCTCTAGCTACGCAGTATTTT
CAWRVPLATQYF
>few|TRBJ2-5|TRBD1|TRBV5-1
TGCGCCAGCAGCTCGGGACAGGCCCGGGAGGAGACCCAGTACTTC
CASSSGQAREETQYF
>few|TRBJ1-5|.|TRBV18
TGTGCCAGCTCACCAGAACAGGATCAGCCCCAGCATTTT
CASSPEQDQPQHF
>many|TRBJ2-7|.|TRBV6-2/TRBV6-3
TGTGCCAGCGTACAGGGCCGTCTCTCCTACGAGCAGTACTTC
CASVQGRLSYEQYF
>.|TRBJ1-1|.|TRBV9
TGTGCCAGCAGCGTAGGGGGAGACGGGGACACTGAAGCTTTCTTT
CASSVGGDGDTEAFF
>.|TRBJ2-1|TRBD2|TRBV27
TGTGCCAGCAGTGGACTAGCGGGAACTCAATTTTACAATGAGCAGTTCTTC
CASSGLAGTQFYNEQFF
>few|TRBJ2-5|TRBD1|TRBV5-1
TGCGCCAGCTACCCCGGACAGGCCCAAGAGACCCAGTACTTC
CASYPGQAQETQYF
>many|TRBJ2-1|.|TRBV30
TGTGCCTGGAGCCCGTGGGGGGCGGGTGGTAATGAGCAGTTCTTC
CAWSPWGAGGNEQFF
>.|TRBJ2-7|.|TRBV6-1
TGTGCCAGCAGTGAAGAGTGGTCCGGGGGCTACGAGCAGTACTTC
CASSEEWSGGYEQYF
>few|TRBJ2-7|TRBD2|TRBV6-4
TGTGCCAGCAGCGGACTCGGGACTAGCGGATCCTACGAGCAGTACTTC
CASSGLGTSGSYEQYF
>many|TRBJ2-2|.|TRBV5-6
TGTGCCAGCGGGCAGCCGAACACCGGGGAGCTGTTTTTT
CASGQPNTGELFF
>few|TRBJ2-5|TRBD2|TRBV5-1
TGCGCCAGCAGCTTGGCGGGGGCTAGCGGGAGTTCCTACCAAGAGACCCAGTACTTC
CASSLAGASGSSYQETQYF
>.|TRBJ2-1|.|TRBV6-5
TGTGCCAGCAGTTACGGCGATAGGAATGAGCAGTTCTTC
CASSYGDRNEQFF
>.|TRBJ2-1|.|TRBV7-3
TGTGCCAGCAGCCCCTCACAGGGATGGAATGAGCAGTTCTTC
CASSPSQGWNEQFF
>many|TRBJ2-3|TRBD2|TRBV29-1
TGCAGCGTTGTCAGGCCTAGCGGGATCGCGGATACGCAGTATTTT
CSVVRPSGIADTQYF
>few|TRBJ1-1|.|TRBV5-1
TGCGCCAGCAGCTTGTCGGCGGCTGCGAACACTGAAGCTTTCTTT
CASSLSAAANTEAFF
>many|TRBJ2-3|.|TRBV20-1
TGCAGTGCTAGAGATAGCGCGCGCTCTAGCACAGATACGCAGTATTTT
CSARDSARSSTDTQYF
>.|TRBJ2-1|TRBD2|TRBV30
TGTGCCTGGAGTCGACTAGCGGGGTCCTACAATGAGCAGTTCTTC
CAWSRLAGSYNEQFF
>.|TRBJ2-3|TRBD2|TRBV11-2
TGTGCCAGCAGCTCAAGACTAGCGGGAGGATCTAGCACAGATACGCAGTATTTT
CASSSRLAGGSSTDTQYF
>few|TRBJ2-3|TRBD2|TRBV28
TGTGCCAGCACCGGGGGGGCTAGCACAGATACGCAGTATTTT
CASTGGASTDTQYF
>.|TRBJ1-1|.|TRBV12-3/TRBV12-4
TGTGCCAGCAGTTTCATCGGGACCGCGAACACTGAAGCTTTCTTT
CASSFIGTANTEAFF
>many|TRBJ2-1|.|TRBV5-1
TGCGCCAGCAGCCTGCGCCCAGGGGGCGTTAGCGGGACTAATGAGCAGTTCTTC
CASSLRPGGVSGTNEQFF
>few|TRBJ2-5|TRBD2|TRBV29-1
TGCAGCGTTGAGAGTAGCGGGGGGGTCGGGGAGACCCAGTACTTC
CSVESSGGVGETQYF
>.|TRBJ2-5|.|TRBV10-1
TGCGCCAGCAAGGGGAAGGGGACCTGGTGGGAGACCCAGTACTTC
CASKGKGTWWETQYF
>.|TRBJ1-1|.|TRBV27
TGTGCCAGCAGACCTAGTCCACAGTGGCGAGCTTTCTTT
CASRPSPQWRAFF
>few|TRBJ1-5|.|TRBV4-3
TGCGCCAGCAGCCAAGAGATCTCCGTTGGGCAGCCCCAGCATTTT
CASSQEISVGQPQHF
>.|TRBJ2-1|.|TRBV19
TGTGCCAGTAGGCCGGGACTGTACAATGAGCAGTTCTTC
CASRPGLYNEQFF